The clone carrying this T cell receptor beta chain was recorded a few times. The PCR employed 60 Vbeta primers together with 13 Jbeta primers. Clones were sequenced by immunoSEQ multiplex PCR, and TCRdb holds only the in-frame ones, with some missing. The data contain around 90,000 clones, around 64% of them singletons. Germline-derived CDR1 and CDR2 are LNHDA and SQIVND (reference sequence). The length of the CDR3 is 14 residues. V gave up 6 bases and J gave up 3 bases; unmatched junction bases: 6. The sample originates from a study of cytomegalovirus exposure and HLA in healthy donors. The source material was PBMCs. The chain carries TRBV19 and TRBJ2-7; TRBD1 agrees at 9 bases. The sequence derives from a human donor in good health. The CDR3 bases are TGTGCCAGTAGCACCACAGGGGGCTTCTACGAGCAGTACTTC. The encoded protein is CASSTTGGFYEQYF. Looking up the rest from reference TRBV19 and TRBJ2-7 gives the full variable domain: DGGITQSPKYLFRKEGQNVTLSCEQNLNHDAMYWYRQDPGQGLRLIYYSQIVNDFQKGDIAEGYSVSREKKESFPLTVTSAQKNPTAFYLCASSTTGGFYEQYFGPGTRLTVT.